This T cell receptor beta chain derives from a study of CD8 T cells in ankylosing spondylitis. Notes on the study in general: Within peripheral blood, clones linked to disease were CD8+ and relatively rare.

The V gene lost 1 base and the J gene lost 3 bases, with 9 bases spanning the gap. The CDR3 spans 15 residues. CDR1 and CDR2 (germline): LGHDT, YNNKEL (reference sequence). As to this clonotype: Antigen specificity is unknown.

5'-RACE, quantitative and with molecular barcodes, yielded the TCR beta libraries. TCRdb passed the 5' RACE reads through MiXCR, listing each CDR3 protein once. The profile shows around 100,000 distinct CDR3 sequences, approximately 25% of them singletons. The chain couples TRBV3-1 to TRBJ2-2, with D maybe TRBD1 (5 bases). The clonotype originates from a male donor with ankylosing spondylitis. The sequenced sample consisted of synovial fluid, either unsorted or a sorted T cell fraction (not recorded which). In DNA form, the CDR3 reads TGTGCCAGCAGCCAAGGGCAGGGATACACCGGGGAGCTGTTTTTT. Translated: CASSQGQGYTGELFF. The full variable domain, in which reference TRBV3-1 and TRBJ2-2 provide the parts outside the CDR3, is DTAVSQTPKYLVTQMGNDKSIKCEQNLGHDTMYWYKQDSKKFLKIMFSYNNKELIINETVPNRFSPKSPDKAHLNLHINSLELGDSAVYFCASSQGQGYTGELFFGEGSRLTVL.